A selection of T cell receptor beta chains follows, all from one sample in a study of CD8 T cells in ankylosing spondylitis. TCRdb itself ran the 5' RACE reads through MiXCR, one entry per CDR3 protein. This table has some 250,000 distinct CDR3 sequences, around 9.1% appearing once. Sequenced: blood, either unsorted or a sorted T cell fraction (not recorded which). These receptors originate from a male donor with ankylosing spondylitis or in good health (not recorded which). Both conserved end residues are trimmed from each CDR3. The order of the fields is CDR3 protein, clone size, V gene. Expanded clones are given a class, and other clones once, few, many or no size at all.

CDR3 protein: SAIAGGAYEQY; clone size: many; V gene: TRBV20-1
CDR3 protein: ASSPPVRLSPGYT; clone size: few; V gene: TRBV7-9
CDR3 protein: ASSALETQY; clone size: many; V gene: TRBV28
CDR3 protein: ASSFSEGYTQY; clone size: many; V gene: TRBV7-2
CDR3 protein: ASSLREETQY; clone size: many; V gene: TRBV5-1
CDR3 protein: SARAPHEQY; clone size: many; V gene: TRBV20-1
CDR3 protein: ASSQGVTTYTYEQY; clone size: many; V gene: TRBV4-2
CDR3 protein: ATSDHYGYT; clone size: many; V gene: TRBV24-1
CDR3 protein: ASSVGSDTEAF; clone size: many; V gene: TRBV9
CDR3 protein: ASSLEGGRYNEQF; clone size: many; V gene: TRBV7-6
CDR3 protein: ASSQVGDAQY; clone size: many; V gene: TRBV3-1
CDR3 protein: SAREPRYNQPQH; clone size: .; V gene: TRBV20-1
CDR3 protein: SVYAPGQGAQGGNTIY; clone size: many; V gene: TRBV29-1
CDR3 protein: SARRGSGYGYT; clone size: many; V gene: TRBV20-1
CDR3 protein: ASSLMQGMGEQY; clone size: few; V gene: TRBV5-1
CDR3 protein: ASINIIGRAGAL; clone size: many; V gene: TRBV6-1
CDR3 protein: SARAGAQETQY; clone size: many; V gene: TRBV20-1
CDR3 protein: ATSDSTGWF; clone size: many; V gene: TRBV24-1
CDR3 protein: SAGSDRAKGIQY; clone size: .; V gene: TRBV20-1
CDR3 protein: SAGQSSNQPQH; clone size: few; V gene: TRBV29-1
CDR3 protein: SAREGILDREDYGYT; clone size: many; V gene: TRBV20-1
CDR3 protein: ASSPYRQGSSYEQY; clone size: many; V gene: TRBV9
CDR3 protein: ASSSGRVSSYNEQF; clone size: many; V gene: TRBV7-2
CDR3 protein: ASSPLEGYEQF; clone size: few; V gene: TRBV18
CDR3 protein: ASSPGSNTGELF; clone size: many; V gene: TRBV5-6
CDR3 protein: ASGTPSSTVGDTQY; clone size: many; V gene: TRBV10-3
CDR3 protein: SASGALMNTEAF; clone size: many; V gene: TRBV20-1
CDR3 protein: ASRSKLEGYGYT; clone size: many; V gene: TRBV27
CDR3 protein: SARDWSGGAITDTQY; clone size: many; V gene: TRBV20-1
CDR3 protein: ASTPRDPSSYNEQF; clone size: .; V gene: TRBV7-9
CDR3 protein: SARDSLQGNTEAF; clone size: few; V gene: TRBV20-1
CDR3 protein: ASSPGTGGENEQF; clone size: many; V gene: TRBV7-9
CDR3 protein: ASSFRGGGNTEAF; clone size: many; V gene: TRBV12-3/TRBV12-4
CDR3 protein: SARPSGRSYEQF; clone size: many; V gene: TRBV20-1
CDR3 protein: SAKPGPQETQY; clone size: many; V gene: TRBV20-1
CDR3 protein: ASSADSRGQPQH; clone size: .; V gene: TRBV9
CDR3 protein: AWRKWEWGELF; clone size: few; V gene: TRBV30
CDR3 protein: SVEEGGTQY; clone size: many; V gene: TRBV29-1
CDR3 protein: SARARTAPPNSGYT; clone size: once; V gene: TRBV20-1
CDR3 protein: ASSPNPGRSYEQY; clone size: .; V gene: TRBV5-1
CDR3 protein: ASSLEGTSSYEQY; clone size: many; V gene: TRBV5-5
CDR3 protein: ASSSHVDTEAF; clone size: many; V gene: TRBV7-8
CDR3 protein: ASGAGAYNEQF; clone size: .; V gene: TRBV19
CDR3 protein: ASSPGTSTDTQY; clone size: many; V gene: TRBV7-9
CDR3 protein: ASSPGRDRFLYGYT; clone size: few; V gene: TRBV5-6
CDR3 protein: ASSYSGGELF; clone size: many; V gene: TRBV6-5
CDR3 protein: ASTDRGDQPQH; clone size: many; V gene: TRBV10-2
CDR3 protein: SARDKGLSNQPQH; clone size: many; V gene: TRBV20-1